These T cell receptor beta chains were read from a single sample in a study of T-cell memory formation after mild COVID-19. TCRdb reanalysed the 5' RACE reads using MiXCR and keeps one entry per CDR3 protein. Of roughly 180,000 distinct CDR3 sequences listed, around a tenth were seen once; the top ten hold roughly 3.8%. The sequencing input was PBMCs or a T cell subset sorted from them (not recorded which). These receptors were taken from a man younger than 35 who had mild COVID-19 (a few samples of this study predate the infection). Cell type and time point are not known. The CDR3 runs from the conserved cysteine through the conserved F or W. D genes are given only for firm matches. Size values are once, few and many counts, or a class for expanded clones, and some rows have none.

CDR3 DNA: TGTGCCAGCAGCTTGGTTGGCGTCTCTGGAAACACCATATATTTT; CDR3 protein: CASSLVGVSGNTIYF; V gene: TRBV5-5; J gene: TRBJ1-3; clone size: -; D gene: -
CDR3 DNA: TGCGCCAGCAGCTTGGCCGACCTTGGGTACTACAATGAGCAGTTCTTC; CDR3 protein: CASSLADLGYYNEQFF; V gene: TRBV5-1; J gene: TRBJ2-1; clone size: -; D gene: -
CDR3 DNA: TGTGCCAGCAGCCAAGATCTGGCCAGGGGTGGAGAGACCCAGTACTTC; CDR3 protein: CASSQDLARGGETQYF; V gene: TRBV4-2; J gene: TRBJ2-5; clone size: many; D gene: -
CDR3 DNA: TGCAGTGTTCCGGGACAGGGGGTCGAAAAACTGTTTTTT; CDR3 protein: CSVPGQGVEKLFF; V gene: TRBV20-1; J gene: TRBJ1-4; clone size: -; D gene: TRBD1
CDR3 DNA: TGTGCCATCAGTGGGGACAGGGGGCGGCAGTTCTTC; CDR3 protein: CAISGDRGRQFF; V gene: TRBV10-3; J gene: TRBJ2-1; clone size: many; D gene: TRBD1
CDR3 DNA: TGCAGTGCTAGTACCGGGACCTATGGCTACACCTTC; CDR3 protein: CSASTGTYGYTF; V gene: TRBV20-1; J gene: TRBJ1-2; clone size: -; D gene: -
CDR3 DNA: TGCAGTGCTAGGCGGGGGACTGGGGCCAACGTCCTGACTTTC; CDR3 protein: CSARRGTGANVLTF; V gene: TRBV20-1; J gene: TRBJ2-6; clone size: -; D gene: TRBD2
CDR3 DNA: TGTGCCAGCAGCCCCGGGGGGTTTACGGGGCCCAGGAAGGGGACTGAAGCTTTCTTT; CDR3 protein: CASSPGGFTGPRKGTEAFF; V gene: TRBV7-9; J gene: TRBJ1-1; clone size: -; D gene: -
CDR3 DNA: TGTGCCTGGGCCGTACAGGGTCGGCAGCCCCAGCATTTT; CDR3 protein: CAWAVQGRQPQHF; V gene: TRBV30; J gene: TRBJ1-5; clone size: -; D gene: -
CDR3 DNA: TGTGCCAGCAGTTACTGGTTAGGGACTAGCCTTGAGACCCAGTACTTC; CDR3 protein: CASSYWLGTSLETQYF; V gene: TRBV6-5; J gene: TRBJ2-5; clone size: few; D gene: TRBD2
CDR3 DNA: TGTGCCAGCAGCTTTCGTAGGGACAGCCGAGGCGGGGAGCTGTTTTTT; CDR3 protein: CASSFRRDSRGGELFF; V gene: TRBV5-6; J gene: TRBJ2-2; clone size: many; D gene: TRBD1
CDR3 DNA: TGCAGTGCTAGAGATTTTACAGGGGGAAACATTCAGTACTTC; CDR3 protein: CSARDFTGGNIQYF; V gene: TRBV20-1; J gene: TRBJ2-4; clone size: few; D gene: TRBD1
CDR3 DNA: TGTGCCAGCAGCTTTCACGTAAGGGATAGCACTGAAGCTTTCTTT; CDR3 protein: CASSFHVRDSTEAFF; V gene: TRBV7-2; J gene: TRBJ1-1; clone size: -; D gene: -
CDR3 DNA: TGTGCCAGCAGAGAAGGTGGGGGCACTGAAGCTTTCTTT; CDR3 protein: CASREGGGTEAFF; V gene: TRBV2; J gene: TRBJ1-1; clone size: few; D gene: -
CDR3 DNA: TGCGCCAGCAGCCGGGGGGCAGGGGCTAGAGCTTTCTTT; CDR3 protein: CASSRGAGARAFF; V gene: TRBV4-1; J gene: TRBJ1-1; clone size: -; D gene: -
CDR3 DNA: TGTGCCAGCAGGCTAGTGGATGAGCAGTTCTTC; CDR3 protein: CASRLVDEQFF; V gene: TRBV12-3/TRBV12-4; J gene: TRBJ2-1; clone size: few; D gene: -
CDR3 DNA: TGTGCCAGCAGCCCACAGGGACGGACTGAAGCTTTCTTT; CDR3 protein: CASSPQGRTEAFF; V gene: TRBV7-3; J gene: TRBJ1-1; clone size: few; D gene: -
CDR3 DNA: TGCGCCAGCAGCCAATCTAGCGGGGGCTACAATGAGCAGTTCTTC; CDR3 protein: CASSQSSGGYNEQFF; V gene: TRBV5-1; J gene: TRBJ2-1; clone size: -; D gene: TRBD2
CDR3 DNA: TGCAGTGCTATTCAGCAAGGGAGGACCGGGGAGCTGTTTTTT; CDR3 protein: CSAIQQGRTGELFF; V gene: TRBV20-1; J gene: TRBJ2-2; clone size: -; D gene: -
CDR3 DNA: TGCGCCAGCAGTCAATCGTACAGGGGTTGGAGCTCCTACGAGCAGTACTTC; CDR3 protein: CASSQSYRGWSSYEQYF; V gene: TRBV23-1; J gene: TRBJ2-7; clone size: once; D gene: TRBD1
CDR3 DNA: TGTGCCAGCAGTTACCCGACCGGGAGGGGAGCTTTCTTT; CDR3 protein: CASSYPTGRGAFF; V gene: TRBV6-6; J gene: TRBJ1-1; clone size: few; D gene: -
CDR3 DNA: TGTGCCAGCATTAACAGGGGCGCCAAAAACATTCAGTACTTC; CDR3 protein: CASINRGAKNIQYF; V gene: TRBV6-6; J gene: TRBJ2-4; clone size: many; D gene: TRBD1
CDR3 DNA: TGCAGTGCTAGAGATGGAGGGCTAGGGCAGCCCCAGCATTTT; CDR3 protein: CSARDGGLGQPQHF; V gene: TRBV20-1; J gene: TRBJ1-5; clone size: few; D gene: -